One sample yielded the 30 T cell receptor beta chains listed below, sequenced in a study of T cells after yellow fever vaccination. TCRdb ran MiXCR on the 5' RACE reads and lists one entry per CDR3 protein. The data show fewer than 450,000 distinct CDR3 sequences, with about 4% seen just once and 24% held by the top ten. This specimen consisted of PBMCs, obtained 5 days after the yellow fever booster vaccination. The receptors originated from a man between 18 and 29 years old who received the YFV17D yellow fever vaccine.

This clonotype was observed many times. The V and J genes are TRBV4-1 and TRBJ1-4; D remains unclear. CDR3 length equals 15 residues. Germline CDR1 and CDR2: MGHRA and YSYEKL. Trimming removed 4 bases from V and 5 bases from J, with 14 bases in between. The CDR3: CASSPKGGRNEKLFF. In nucleotides, the CDR3 is TGCGCCAGCAGCCCCAAAGGAGGAAGGAATGAAAAACTGTTTTTT.

This clonotype has at least ten counts. J is TRBJ1-1 and V is TRBV12-3 or TRBV12-4, with 7 bases aligning to TRBD1. The length of the CDR3 is 15 residues. The ends lost 1 base at V and 1 base at J; junction bases unmatched: 3. CDR3 in amino acids: CASSLGQGRNTEAFF. The CDR3 coding sequence is TGTGCCAGCAGTTTAGGACAGGGAAGGAACACTGAAGCTTTCTTT.

This clonotype was detected many times. CDR3 in DNA: TGTGCCAGCAGCTTCCCCGAGACAGGGGCGGGAGAAAAACTGTTTTTT. As protein: CASSFPETGAGEKLFF. V is TRBV7-2 and J is TRBJ1-4; 8 bases line up with TRBD1. With V trimmed by 3 bases and J by 8 bases, 11 bases remained unmatched. Germline CDR1 SGHTA, CDR2 FQGNSA. This CDR3 contains 16 residues.

Ten or more counts support this clonotype. The gene calls are TRBV20-1 and TRBJ1-6; the D is unclear. Looked up from germline, CDR1 is DFQATT and CDR2 is SNEGSKA (reference sequence). Deletions cut 0 bases from V and 3 bases from J, with 15 bases between. The length of the CDR3 is 17 residues. The CDR3 DNA reads TGCAGTGCTAGAGAAATCGGAATCTCGGACTATAATTCACCCCTCCACTTT. Translating it yields CSAREIGISDYNSPLHF.

This clonotype has ten or more counts. The chain uses TRBV6-5 and TRBJ2-1; a possible D gene is TRBD2 (6 bases). The germline CDR1 and CDR2 sequences are MNHEY and SVGAGI. The V gene lost 6 bases and the J gene lost 0 bases, with 12 bases spanning the gap. The CDR3 sequence is 15 residues long. The CDR3 is CASSPSGFSYNEQFF. The DNA for the CDR3 is TGTGCCAGCAGCCCCAGCGGGTTCTCCTACAATGAGCAGTTCTTC.

This clonotype was picked up a small number of times. V usage is TRBV24-1 and J usage is TRBJ2-1, with D hard to call. CDR1 is KGHDR, CDR2 SFDVKD, per germline. This CDR3 region has 12 residues. Trimming left V 5 bases short and J 7 bases short, with 8 bases between. CDR3 bases: TGTGCCACCAGTGGGAAAAGTAATGAGCAGTTCTTC. It encodes CATSGKSNEQFF.

This clonotype has a handful of counts. The V gene is TRBV20-1, the J gene TRBJ2-1; TRBD1 might be the D (5 bases). Per the germline V gene, CDR1 is DFQATT and CDR2 is SNEGSKA (reference sequence). This CDR3 contains 11 residues. V lost 2 bases and J 6 bases, leaving 5 bases between the germline ends. CDR3 region: CSARQGNEQFF. CDR3 coding DNA: TGCAGTGCTAGACAGGGCAATGAGCAGTTCTTC.

The rearrangement links TRBV2 to TRBJ1-2, with a tentative D call TRBD1 (5 bases). Germline V lookup: CDR1 SNHLY, CDR2 FYNNEI. V gave up 7 bases and J gave up 4 bases, with 10 bases separating them. CDR3 size: 12 residues. The CDR3 reads CASKPDSYGYTF. Here the CDR3 DNA reads TGTGCCAGCAAACCCGACAGCTATGGCTACACCTTC.

This clonotype has a handful of counts. The chain carries TRBV5-4 and TRBJ2-2; 8 bases agree with TRBD1. Per the germline V gene, CDR1 is SGHNT and CDR2 is YYREEE (reference sequence). The length of the CDR3 is 16 residues. V dropped 0 bases and J dropped 4; count of bases not matched to a gene: 5. The CDR3 here is CASSLVQGASTGELFF. In DNA form, the CDR3 reads TGTGCCAGCAGCTTGGTTCAGGGGGCCTCCACCGGGGAGCTGTTTTTT.

This clonotype was observed many times. V and J are TRBV5-1 and TRBJ2-2; 7 bases line up with TRBD2. CDR1 and CDR2 (germline): SGHRS, YFSETQ. The V and J ends lost 2 bases and 3 bases, in that order; junction bases with no gene match: 4. This CDR3 is 15 amino acids long. DNA for the CDR3: TGCGCCAGCAGCTTAACAGCGGGGCACACCGGGGAGCTGTTTTTT. Protein: CASSLTAGHTGELFF.

V gene TRBV27 combines with J gene TRBJ2-3, with a tentative D call TRBD1 (7 bases). CDR3 length: 17 amino acids. Trimming stripped 5 bases from V and 3 bases from J, with 21 bases between. CDR1 and CDR2 (germline): MNHEY, SMNVEV (reference sequence). Here the CDR3 DNA reads TGTGCCAGCAGTGGACAGGACTACCTAGTTGGGACAGATACGCAGTATTTT. This encodes CASSGQDYLVGTDTQYF.

This clonotype was seen a handful of times. The chain combines TRBV4-1 with TRBJ2-5, with a possible D match to TRBD1 (6 bases). The CDR3 runs 16 residues. In germline, CDR1 is MGHRA, CDR2 YSYEKL. V was trimmed by 1 base and J by 3 bases, leaving 15 bases between them. DNA of the CDR3: TGCGCCAGCAGCCAAGTGCCGGGACATCCCAAAGAGACCCAGTACTTC. It encodes CASSQVPGHPKETQYF.

The J gene is TRBJ2-5, the V gene TRBV20-1; D is perhaps TRBD2 (6 bases). Trimming left V 5 bases short and J 4 bases short, with 14 bases between. Germline CDR1 reads DFQATT; CDR2 reads SNEGSKA (reference sequence). The CDR3 is 13 residues long. This CDR3 is CSAPSWGGETQYF. The CDR3 DNA reads TGCAGTGCTCCGAGCTGGGGAGGAGAGACCCAGTACTTC.

This clonotype has more than one count but fewer than ten. At one of its ends the junction is not consistent with the germline gene, which may arise from a read error. The J gene is TRBJ2-4, the V gene TRBV4-1; D unclear. Germline V gene lookup returns CDR1 MGHRA and CDR2 YSYEKL. The CDR3 has 13 amino acids. CDR3 coding DNA: TGCGCCAGCAGCCAAGATCGGGCAGTCAATTTGGACTTC. This codes for CASSQDRAVNLDF.

This clonotype was seen only a few times. The rearrangement uses TRBV7-9 and TRBJ2-6; D call uncertain. CDR1 is SEHNR, CDR2 FQNEAQ, per germline (reference sequence). Trimming removed 1 base at V and 0 bases at J, with 13 bases between. CDR3 size: 18 residues. CDR3 coding DNA: TGTGCCAGCAGCTTAGGGGTTGGACCGACCTCTGGGGCCAACGTCCTGACTTTC. It codes for CASSLGVGPTSGANVLTF. Together with reference TRBV7-9 and TRBJ2-6, the CDR3 gives the full variable domain: DTGVSQNPRHKITKRGQNVTFRCDPISEHNRLYWYRQTLGQGPEFLTYFQNEAQLEKSRLLSDRFSAERPKGSFSTLEIQRTEQGDSAMYLCASSLGVGPTSGANVLTFGAGSRLTVL.

V is TRBV5-1 and J is TRBJ2-2; D unresolved. This CDR3 has 14 amino acids. Germline V lookup: CDR1 SGHRS, CDR2 YFSETQ. The V and J ends lost 5 bases and 1 base respectively, with 9 bases between them. The CDR3 loop reads CASSPRQNTGELFF. CDR3 DNA: TGCGCCAGCAGTCCCAGACAGAACACCGGGGAGCTGTTTTTT.

This clonotype was detected ten times or more. The chain carries TRBV5-1 and TRBJ2-3; D ambiguous. Germline CDR1 and CDR2: SGHRS and YFSETQ. The CDR3 extends over 16 amino acids. V lost 2 bases to trimming and J lost 0 bases, with 13 bases between them. The CDR3 region has the DNA TGCGCCAGCAGCTTAGATCGGCAGCCGAGCACAGATACGCAGTATTTT. It specifies CASSLDRQPSTDTQYF.

This clonotype came up many times. The chain joins TRBV7-9 to TRBJ1-6; TRBD1 agrees at 7 bases. CDR1 is SEHNR and CDR2 is FQNEAQ in the germline V gene (reference sequence). The V segment lost 5 bases and the J segment 9 bases; nucleotides outside the gene matches: 4. This CDR3 is built from 13 residues. The DNA for the CDR3 is TGTGCCAGCAGCCCTACAGGGGTTTCACCCCTCCACTTT. It is translated as CASSPTGVSPLHF.

This clonotype was detected only a few times. V is TRBV12-3 or TRBV12-4 and J is TRBJ2-7, with a possible D match to TRBD2 (5 bases). The CDR3 has 15 amino acids. V lost 3 bases and J 3 bases, leaving 15 bases between the germline ends. CDR3 bases: TGTGCCAGCAGTTTGGGAGCATCCACGGTCTACGAGCAGTACTTC. It specifies CASSLGASTVYEQYF.

This clonotype has a count of ten or more. The CDR3 DNA follows: TGCAGTGCCGTGGAGAATCCTGAAGCTTTCTTT. This encodes CSAVENPEAFF. The chain couples TRBV20-1 to TRBJ1-1; no reliable D call. The germline V gene has CDR1 DFQATT and CDR2 SNEGSKA (reference sequence). The CDR3 extends over 11 amino acids. Deletions cut 6 bases from V and 6 bases from J, with 11 bases between.

This clonotype has a count of ten or more. The chain links TRBV20-1 to TRBJ2-1, with TRBD1 matching 7 bases. The CDR3 consists of 14 residues. CDR1 and CDR2 from the germline V gene are DFQATT and SNEGSKA (reference sequence). Unmatched junction bases numbered 5, after V lost 0 bases and J lost 6 bases. The CDR3 DNA follows: TGCAGTGCTAGAGATGCTGCAGGGGGCAATGAGCAGTTCTTC. It encodes CSARDAAGGNEQFF.

The CDR3 DNA follows: TGTGCCAGCAGTTACTTTACGGCAGCTAATCTGAATTCACCCCTCCACTTT. It specifies CASSYFTAANLNSPLHF. The chain couples TRBV6-5 to TRBJ1-6; D gene unclear. With 1 base removed from V and 7 bases from J, the gap between germline ends came to 17 bases. The germline V gene has CDR1 MNHEY and CDR2 SVGAGI. The length of the CDR3 is 17 residues.

The rearrangement links TRBV5-1 to TRBJ2-5; 11 bases agree with TRBD2. V was clipped by 4 bases and J by 5 bases; unmatched bases: 10. This CDR3 contains 16 residues. The V gene's germline CDR1 is SGHRS and CDR2 YFSETQ. CDR3: CASSSLAGGPGETQYF. The CDR3 coding sequence is TGCGCCAGCAGCAGCTTAGCGGGGGGGCCCGGGGAGACCCAGTACTTC.

Ten or more counts support this clonotype. This chain links TRBV7-2 with TRBJ2-7, with 8 bases aligning to TRBD1. Per the germline V gene, CDR1 is SGHTA and CDR2 is FQGNSA. The CDR3 totals 15 residues. Trimming took 5 bases from V and 3 from J; bases not matched to a gene: 9. CDR3 bases: TGTGCCAGCAGCGCTCCCCGCGGACAGGGCTACGAGCAGTACTTC. This encodes CASSAPRGQGYEQYF.

The gene calls are TRBV14 and TRBJ1-1; the D is unclear. V was shortened by 1 base and J by 3 bases, with 9 bases between the two germline ends. This CDR3 is 14 amino acids long. Germline values: CDR1 SGHDN, CDR2 FVKESK. CDR3: CASSQVGWDTEAFF. CDR3 DNA: TGTGCCAGCAGCCAAGTAGGTTGGGACACTGAAGCTTTCTTT.

This clonotype has ten or more counts. The chain employs TRBV5-1 and TRBJ2-4; 9 bases fit TRBD1. Trimming cost V 0 bases and J 9 bases; bases outside gene matches: 10. This CDR3 spans 16 amino acids. Germline CDR1 and CDR2: SGHRS and YFSETQ. CDR3 DNA: TGCGCCAGCAGCTTGGAAGGGCCGGACAGGGGTGGCATTCAGTACTTC. Its translation: CASSLEGPDRGGIQYF.

This clonotype was seen repeatedly, ten times or more. In DNA, the CDR3 is TGTGCCAGCAGCTTAGTTGGGGGGGCACTTAATGAAAAACTGTTTTTT. Its protein is CASSLVGGALNEKLFF. The chain combines TRBV7-2 with TRBJ1-4, with a possible D match to TRBD1 (6 bases). CDR3 length: 16 amino acids. Trimming took 1 base from V and 4 from J, leaving 13 bases between them. Germline V gives CDR1 SGHTA, CDR2 FQGNSA.

The sample holds a few counts of this clonotype. The V gene is TRBV7-2, the J gene TRBJ2-1; 9 bases align to TRBD1. The V segment lost 5 bases and the J segment 7 bases; nucleotides outside the gene matches: 9. This CDR3 spans 15 amino acids. From germline, CDR1 is SGHTA and CDR2 FQGNSA. CDR3 residues: CASSTRQGVLNEQFF. CDR3 DNA sequence: TGTGCCAGCAGCACCCGACAGGGGGTGTTGAATGAGCAGTTCTTC. Full variable domain (rest looked up from reference TRBV7-2 and TRBJ2-1): GAGVSQSPSNKVTEKGKDVELRCDPISGHTALYWYRQSLGQGLEFLIYFQGNSAPDKSGLPSDRFSAERTGGSVSTLTIQRTQQEDSAVYLCASSTRQGVLNEQFFGPGTRLTVL.

This clonotype occurred a few times. The chain employs TRBV27 and TRBJ2-3; 8 bases align to TRBD2. J was trimmed by 2 bases and V by 6 bases; bases with no gene match: 10. CDR3 size: 16 residues. From germline, CDR1 is MNHEY and CDR2 SMNVEV (reference sequence). CDR3 bases: TGTGCCAGCAGAGTAGTAGCGGGGATGATCACAGATACGCAGTATTTT. Its protein product is CASRVVAGMITDTQYF.

This chain links TRBV12-3 or TRBV12-4 with TRBJ1-1; perhaps TRBD1 as D (5 bases). Deletions cut 7 bases from V and 4 bases from J, with 10 bases between. The CDR3 is made up of 12 amino acids. The CDR3 here is CASIDGATEAFF. For the CDR3, the DNA is TGTGCCAGCATCGATGGGGCCACTGAAGCTTTCTTT.